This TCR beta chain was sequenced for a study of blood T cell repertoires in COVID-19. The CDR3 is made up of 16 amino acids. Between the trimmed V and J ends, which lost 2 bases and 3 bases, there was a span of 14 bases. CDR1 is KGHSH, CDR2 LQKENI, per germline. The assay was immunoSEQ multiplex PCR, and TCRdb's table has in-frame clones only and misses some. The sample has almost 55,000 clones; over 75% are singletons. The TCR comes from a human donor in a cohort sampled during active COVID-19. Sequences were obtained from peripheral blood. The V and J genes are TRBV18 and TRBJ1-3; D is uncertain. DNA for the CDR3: TGTGCCAGCTCACCAAACGATTCGGGGAATGGAAACACCATATATTTT. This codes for CASSPNDSGNGNTIYF.